Shown below are 20 T cell receptor beta chains from a single sample sequenced in a study of blood T cell repertoires in COVID-19. Generated by immunoSEQ multiplex PCR, the TCRdb table keeps only in-frame clones and is missing some. Here the sample spans approximately 100,000 clones, roughly 72% being singletons. Sequenced sample: peripheral blood. The receptors here all came from an older man with acute or convalescent COVID-19.

This clone was detected once. The J gene is TRBJ1-5, the V gene TRBV7-8, with a possible D match to TRBD1 (5 bases). CDR1 SGHVS and CDR2 FQNEAQ come from the germline V gene. V was shortened by 5 bases and J by 4 bases, with 18 bases between the two germline ends. The CDR3 consists of 16 residues. CDR3 sequence (DNA): TGTGCCAGCAGCCCTACGGGGGAGGGCCGGAATCAGCCCCAGCATTTT. It codes for CASSPTGEGRNQPQHF.

This clone was found a few times. The chain has TRBV18 and TRBJ2-2, with 8 nucleotides matching TRBD2. CDR1 KGHSH and CDR2 LQKENI come from the germline V gene. The ends lost 2 bases at V and 8 bases at J; junction bases unmatched: 10. This CDR3 has 16 amino acids. The DNA of the CDR3 is TGTGCCAGCTCACCAACGAGCGGGAGAGGGTCGGGGGAGCTGTTTTTT. Encoded protein: CASSPTSGRGSGELFF.

The gene calls are TRBV5-6 and TRBJ2-7; TRBD1 matches at 8 bases. Trimming took 4 bases from V and 7 from J; bases not matched to a gene: 4. The CDR3 is 12 residues long. Germline V gene data show CDR1 as SGHDT and CDR2 as YYEEEE. CDR3 nucleotide sequence: TGTGCCAGCAGCCGGACAGGGCTGGAGCAGTACTTC. This translates into CASSRTGLEQYF.

This clone appeared a single time. The genes are TRBV24-1 and TRBJ2-1, with D perhaps TRBD1 (6 bases). The germline gives CDR1 KGHDR, CDR2 SFDVKD. CDR3 length: 13 residues. Trimming left V 9 bases short and J 5 bases short, with 13 bases between. CDR3 bases: TGTGCCACCTCCGCAGGGGTGGACAATGAGCAGTTCTTC. This codes for CATSAGVDNEQFF.

The V and J genes are TRBV2 and TRBJ2-2; 7 bases are shared with TRBD2. Germline loops: CDR1 SNHLY, CDR2 FYNNEI. V shed 6 bases and J 3 bases; nucleotides not matched to a gene: 1. The CDR3 is 13 residues long. The CDR3 loop is CASRREYTGELFF. CDR3 bases: TGTGCCAGCAGGCGGGAGTACACCGGGGAGCTGTTTTTT.

This clone was detected a few times. The genes are TRBV19 and TRBJ2-6, with 11 bases identical to TRBD1. CDR3 length: 19 residues. CDR1 is LNHDA, CDR2 SQIVND, per germline (reference sequence). Trimming took 1 base from V and 4 from J; bases not matched to a gene: 9. The DNA of the CDR3 is TGTGCCAGTAGTATAGTCTCCGGGACAGGGGGACCCGGGGCCAACGTCCTGACTTTC. Residues: CASSIVSGTGGPGANVLTF.

The chain links TRBV28 to TRBJ2-7, with TRBD2 identical over 11 bases. V trimming: 8 bases; J trimming: 5 bases; junction bases outside the gene matches: 8. Germline assignment: CDR1 MDHEN and CDR2 SYDVKM. This CDR3 is built from 14 residues. In DNA, the CDR3 is TGTGCCAGCGTCCCTAGCGGGAGGTGGGACGAGCAGTACTTC. This encodes CASVPSGRWDEQYF.

This clone was recorded a few times. The DNA for the CDR3 is TGCGCCAGCAGTACGAGCGGGATTAGCACAGATACGCAGTATTTT. Protein product: CASSTSGISTDTQYF. This chain uses TRBV5-1 with TRBJ2-3; 7 bases agree with TRBD2. Germline loops: CDR1 SGHRS, CDR2 YFSETQ. The CDR3 sequence is 15 residues long. After removal of 5 bases from V and 0 bases from J, the junction contained 6 bases not matched to a gene.

V usage is TRBV28 and J usage is TRBJ2-6; TRBD1 matches at 7 bases. Per the germline V gene, CDR1 is MDHEN and CDR2 is SYDVKM. Germline trimming cut 7 bases from V and 0 bases from J; bases unmatched to any gene: 9. The CDR3 is 17 amino acids. CDR3 sequence (DNA): TGTGCCAGCAAGGGGGACAGTCGCAGCTCTGGGGCCAACGTCCTGACTTTC. It is translated as CASKGDSRSSGANVLTF.

CDR3 protein: CASSFPTTGAGDTQYF. The CDR3 DNA sequence: TGTGCCAGCAGTTTTCCCACCACAGGGGCGGGAGATACGCAGTATTTT. The rearrangement uses TRBV5-6 and TRBJ2-3, with TRBD1 identical over 7 bases. The V gene's germline CDR1 is SGHDT and CDR2 YYEEEE. V dropped 5 bases and J dropped 5; count of bases not matched to a gene: 14. The CDR3 sequence is 16 residues long.

The chain joins TRBV6-6 to TRBJ1-2; no reliable D call. V was cut by 8 bases and J by 4 bases, with 11 bases left in between. Germline values: CDR1 MNHNY, CDR2 SVGAGI (reference sequence). The CDR3 spans 12 residues. CDR3 residues: CASGVLVYGYTF. CDR3 DNA: TGTGCCAGCGGAGTTTTGGTCTATGGCTACACCTTC.

The chain employs TRBV6-5 and TRBJ2-6; no reliable D call. This CDR3 is built from 14 residues. Trimming removed 9 bases from V and 0 bases from J, with 9 bases in between. CDR1 MNHEY and CDR2 SVGAGI come from the germline V gene. The CDR3 spells CASRRISGANVLTF. The CDR3, as DNA: TGTGCCAGTAGGCGGATCTCTGGGGCCAACGTCCTGACTTTC.

The gene calls are TRBV9 and TRBJ1-4, with D unresolved. The V end lost 0 bases, the J end lost 6 bases, and 9 bases lay between the germline ends. CDR1 is SGDLS and CDR2 is YYNGEE in the germline V gene. The length of the CDR3 is 14 residues. CDR3 amino acids: CASSVDSADEKLFF. The CDR3 bases are TGTGCCAGCAGCGTAGACAGTGCTGATGAAAAACTGTTTTTT.

CDR3 DNA: TGCGCCAGCAGCCAAGGACTAGCGGGAAACAATGAGCAGTTCTTC. Encoded protein: CASSQGLAGNNEQFF. This chain joins TRBV4-3 and TRBJ2-1; 11 nucleotides agree with TRBD2. J lost 5 bases, V lost 1 base, and 1 base had no gene match. This CDR3 spans 15 amino acids. CDR1 is LGHNA, CDR2 YSLEER, per germline.

This clone was counted a few times. The chain employs TRBV28 and TRBJ1-5; 8 bases map to TRBD1. The CDR3 consists of 15 residues. V was clipped by 6 bases and J by 4 bases; unmatched bases: 8. CDR1 is MDHEN, CDR2 SYDVKM, per germline. Written as DNA, the CDR3 is TGTGCCAGCAGAAGAGACAGGGGCGATAATCAGCCCCAGCATTTT. This codes for CASRRDRGDNQPQHF.

The V call is TRBV9, the J call TRBJ1-1; no clear D gene. The CDR3 runs to 14 residues. Germline V gene sequence: CDR1 SGDLS, CDR2 YYNGEE. V gave up 1 base and J gave up 1 base, with 8 bases separating them. In nucleotides, the CDR3 is TGTGCCAGCAGCGTAACAGTAGAGAACACTGAAGCTTTCTTT. Translating it yields CASSVTVENTEAFF.

The rearrangement links TRBV28 to TRBJ1-5; TRBD1 is a possible D gene (6 bases). This CDR3 has 15 amino acids. Germline assignment: CDR1 MDHEN and CDR2 SYDVKM. Trimming removed 3 bases from V and 7 bases from J, with 16 bases in between. The CDR3 region has the DNA TGTGCCAGCAGTTTTGTTGGGGGCCCGAACCAGCCCCAGCATTTT. Translating gives CASSFVGGPNQPQHF. Together with reference TRBV28 and TRBJ1-5, the CDR3 gives the full variable domain: DVKVTQSSRYLVKRTGEKVFLECVQDMDHENMFWYRQDPGLGLRLIYFSYDVKMKEKGDIPEGYSVSREKKERFSLILESASTNQTSMYLCASSFVGGPNQPQHFGDGTRLSIL.

V usage is TRBV15 and J usage is TRBJ1-2, with unresolved D. With 1 base removed from V and 1 base from J, the gap between germline ends came to 13 bases. CDR1 is LNHNV and CDR2 is YYDKDF in the germline V gene (reference sequence). This CDR3 comprises 16 residues. The CDR3 nucleotides are TGTGCCACCAGCAGAGCGGCGGCTTTGGGTAACTATGGCTACACCTTC. Protein: CATSRAAALGNYGYTF.

V usage is TRBV4-3 and J usage is TRBJ2-7; maybe TRBD2 (6 bases). CDR3 length: 14 amino acids. CDR1 is LGHNA, CDR2 YSLEER, per germline. Deletions cut 0 bases from V and 3 bases from J, with 9 bases between. The CDR3 bases are TGCGCCAGCAGCCAAGATTGGAGGGACTACGAGCAGTACTTC. Translated: CASSQDWRDYEQYF.

V and J are TRBV3-1 (or the pseudogene TRBV3-2) and TRBJ2-7; D may be TRBD1 (5 bases). The V end lost 5 bases, the J end lost 2 bases, and 10 bases lay between the germline ends. The CDR3 totals 13 residues. The germline V gene has CDR1 LGHDT and CDR2 YNNKEL (reference sequence). The CDR3 reads CASSLGAAYEQYF. CDR3 in DNA: TGTGCCAGCAGCTTAGGGGCAGCCTACGAGCAGTACTTC.